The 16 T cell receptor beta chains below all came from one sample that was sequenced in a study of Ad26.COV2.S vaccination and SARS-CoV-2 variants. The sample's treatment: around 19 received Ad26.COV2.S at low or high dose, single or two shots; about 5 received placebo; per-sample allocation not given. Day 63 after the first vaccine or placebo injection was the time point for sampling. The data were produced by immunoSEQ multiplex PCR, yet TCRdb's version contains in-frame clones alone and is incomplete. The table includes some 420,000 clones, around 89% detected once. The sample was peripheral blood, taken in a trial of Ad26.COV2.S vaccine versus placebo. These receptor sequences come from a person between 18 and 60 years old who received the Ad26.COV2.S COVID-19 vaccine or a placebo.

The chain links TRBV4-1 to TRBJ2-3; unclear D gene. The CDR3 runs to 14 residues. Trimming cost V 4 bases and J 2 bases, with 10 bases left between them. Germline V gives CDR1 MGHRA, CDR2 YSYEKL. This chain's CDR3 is CASSLERDTDTQYF. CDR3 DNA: TGCGCCAGCAGCCTCGAGCGTGACACAGATACGCAGTATTTT.

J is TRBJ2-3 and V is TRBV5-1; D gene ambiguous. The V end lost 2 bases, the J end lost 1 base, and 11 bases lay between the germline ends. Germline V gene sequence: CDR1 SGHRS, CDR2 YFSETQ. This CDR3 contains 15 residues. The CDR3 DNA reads TGCGCCAGCAGCTTCACGGGCCATCGCACAGATACGCAGTATTTT. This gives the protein CASSFTGHRTDTQYF.

The CDR3 here is CASSQDAGGIDTQYF. The DNA for the CDR3 is TGCGCCAGCAGCCAAGATGCGGGGGGCATAGATACGCAGTATTTT. The genes are TRBV4-3 and TRBJ2-3; 8 positions agree with TRBD2. CDR1 is LGHNA, CDR2 YSLEER, per germline. Germline trimming cut 0 bases from V and 5 bases from J; bases unmatched to any gene: 4. There are 15 residues in the CDR3.

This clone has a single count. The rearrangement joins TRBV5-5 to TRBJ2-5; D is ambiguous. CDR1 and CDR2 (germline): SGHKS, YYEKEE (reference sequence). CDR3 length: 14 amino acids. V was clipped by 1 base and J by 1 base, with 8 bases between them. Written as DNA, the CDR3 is TGTGCCAGCAGCTTGTTAGGTCCCCAAGAGACCCAGTACTTC. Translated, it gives CASSLLGPQETQYF.

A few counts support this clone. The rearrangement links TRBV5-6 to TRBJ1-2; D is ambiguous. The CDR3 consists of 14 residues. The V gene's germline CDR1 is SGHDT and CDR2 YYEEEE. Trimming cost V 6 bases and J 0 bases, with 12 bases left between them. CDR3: CASKSDTANYGYTF. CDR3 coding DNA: TGTGCCAGCAAGTCTGACACCGCTAACTATGGCTACACCTTC.

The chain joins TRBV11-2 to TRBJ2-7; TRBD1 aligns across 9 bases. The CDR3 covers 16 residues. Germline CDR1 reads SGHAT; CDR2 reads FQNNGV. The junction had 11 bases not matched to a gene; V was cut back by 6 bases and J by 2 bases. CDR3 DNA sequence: TGTGCCAGCAGATTCGGACCGGGACAGGGTGCCTACGAGCAGTACTTC. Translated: CASRFGPGQGAYEQYF.

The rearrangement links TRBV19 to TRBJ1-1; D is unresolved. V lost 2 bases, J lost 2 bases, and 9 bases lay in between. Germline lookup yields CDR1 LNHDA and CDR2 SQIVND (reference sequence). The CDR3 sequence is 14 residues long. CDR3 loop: CASSITPVNTEAFF. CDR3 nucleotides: TGTGCCAGTAGTATAACCCCTGTTAACACTGAAGCTTTCTTT. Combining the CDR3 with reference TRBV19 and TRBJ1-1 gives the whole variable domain DGGITQSPKYLFRKEGQNVTLSCEQNLNHDAMYWYRQDPGQGLRLIYYSQIVNDFQKGDIAEGYSVSREKKESFPLTVTSAQKNPTAFYLCASSITPVNTEAFFGQGTRLTVV.

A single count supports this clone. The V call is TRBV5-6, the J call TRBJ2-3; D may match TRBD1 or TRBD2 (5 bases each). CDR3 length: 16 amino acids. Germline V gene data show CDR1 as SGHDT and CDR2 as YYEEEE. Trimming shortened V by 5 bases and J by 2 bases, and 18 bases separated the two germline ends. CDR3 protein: CASSYGGAGTTDTQYF. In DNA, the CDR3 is TGTGCCAGCAGTTATGGAGGAGCAGGGACCACAGATACGCAGTATTTT.

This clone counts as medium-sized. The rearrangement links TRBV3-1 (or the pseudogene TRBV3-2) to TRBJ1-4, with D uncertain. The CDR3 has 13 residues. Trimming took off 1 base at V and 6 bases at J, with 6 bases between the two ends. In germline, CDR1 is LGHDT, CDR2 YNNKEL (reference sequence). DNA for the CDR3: TGTGCCAGCAGCCAAGGGTCCTATGAAAAACTGTTTTTT. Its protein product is CASSQGSYEKLFF.

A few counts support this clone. CDR3 in DNA: TGTGCCAGCAGTGATGGGCCGTCGGAGTCACCCCTCCACTTT. Residues: CASSDGPSESPLHF. The chain employs TRBV6-1 and TRBJ1-6; D gene unclear. V lost 3 bases to trimming and J lost 10 bases, with 13 bases between them. CDR1 and CDR2 (germline): MNHNS, SASEGT. The CDR3 loop spans 14 amino acids.

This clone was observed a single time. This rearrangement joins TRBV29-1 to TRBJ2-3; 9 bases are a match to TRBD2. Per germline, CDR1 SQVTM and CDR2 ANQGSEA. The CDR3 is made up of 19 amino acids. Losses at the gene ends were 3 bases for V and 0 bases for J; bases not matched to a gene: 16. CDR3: CSVDRGIAGELTSTDTQYF. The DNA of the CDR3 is TGCAGCGTTGATCGGGGCATAGCGGGGGAGCTAACTAGCACAGATACGCAGTATTTT.

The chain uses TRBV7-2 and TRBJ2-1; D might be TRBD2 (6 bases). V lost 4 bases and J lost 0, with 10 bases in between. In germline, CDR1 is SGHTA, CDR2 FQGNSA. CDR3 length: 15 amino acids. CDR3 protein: CASSSSAGSYNEQFF. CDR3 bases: TGTGCCAGCAGCTCTAGCGCCGGCTCCTACAATGAGCAGTTCTTC.

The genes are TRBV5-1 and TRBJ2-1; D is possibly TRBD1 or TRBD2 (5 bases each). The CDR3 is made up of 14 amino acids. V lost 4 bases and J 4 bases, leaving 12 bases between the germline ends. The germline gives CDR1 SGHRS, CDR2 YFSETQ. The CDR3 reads CASSNLGEYNEQFF. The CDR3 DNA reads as TGCGCCAGCAGCAACTTAGGGGAGTACAATGAGCAGTTCTTC.

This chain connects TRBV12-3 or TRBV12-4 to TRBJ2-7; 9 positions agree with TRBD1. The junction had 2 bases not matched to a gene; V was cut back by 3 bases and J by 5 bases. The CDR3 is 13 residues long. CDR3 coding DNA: TGTGCCAGCAGTTTGGGACAGGGTGACGAGCAGTACTTC. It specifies CASSLGQGDEQYF.

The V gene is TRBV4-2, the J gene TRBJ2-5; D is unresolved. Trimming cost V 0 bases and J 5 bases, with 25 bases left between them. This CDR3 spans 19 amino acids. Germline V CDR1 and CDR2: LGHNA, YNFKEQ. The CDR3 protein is CASSQDFERFGPRKETQYF. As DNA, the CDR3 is TGTGCCAGCAGCCAAGATTTCGAGAGGTTTGGCCCACGAAAGGAGACCCAGTACTTC.

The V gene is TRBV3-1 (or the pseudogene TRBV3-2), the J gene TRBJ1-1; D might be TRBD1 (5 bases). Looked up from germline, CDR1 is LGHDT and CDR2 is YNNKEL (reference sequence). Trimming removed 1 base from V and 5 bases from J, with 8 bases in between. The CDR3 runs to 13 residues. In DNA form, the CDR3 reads TGTGCCAGCAGCCAAGTTGGGGGGACTGAAGCTTTCTTT. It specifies CASSQVGGTEAFF.